This T cell receptor (beta chain) was obtained from a study of Graves' ophthalmopathy and Graves' hyperthyroidism. Hyperthyroidism is called stable when no ophthalmopathy develops within 18 months of follow-up. Other autoimmune diseases, uncontrolled infections, pregnancy and lactation each led to patient exclusion. Clinical symptoms, serum thyroxine, TRAb, thyroid ultrasound and orbital computed tomography determined diagnosis. The PBMCs were taken from 10 ml of fresh peripheral blood. The CDR3 sequence is 13 residues long. Germline CDR1 reads SGHAT; CDR2 reads FQDESV (reference sequence). The V gene lost 3 bases and the J gene lost 0 bases, with 6 bases spanning the gap. This clonotype occurred many times. Amplification of the TCR beta CDR3 regions used RNA transcripts (as template). HTBI primers primed a first-round RT-PCR, and a second-round multiplex PCR followed. TCRdb re-called the multiplex PCR reads with MiXCR, one entry per CDR3 protein. In the table there are just over 400,000 distinct CDR3 sequences, around 21% of which are singletons.

The sequence came from a woman in her late teens or twenties with stable Graves' hyperthyroidism. Material: peripheral blood. V gene TRBV11-1 combines with J gene TRBJ2-7, with D perhaps TRBD1 (6 bases). The chain's CDR3 is CASSLDSSYEQYF. The CDR3 DNA sequence: TGTGCCAGCAGCTTGGACAGCTCCTACGAGCAGTACTTC.